This paragraph covers one T cell receptor (beta chain) sequence. What antigen it recognizes has not been identified. Base-call qualities are not available, and no considerably larger clone is one nucleotide away. The sample is drawn from a study of identical twins' blood T cells (dated by TCRdb to the early 2010s). Broadly, across the study: Approximately 51 million Illumina reads were obtained across some twelve libraries, comprising six alpha-chain and six beta-chain libraries. The study compared TCR alpha and beta chain repertoires of three pairs of monozygous twins using next-generation sequencing to assess genetic influence on repertoire formation. Results and caveats for the whole study, not just this receptor: Because the twins were raised together, environmental influences could not be ruled out as an explanation for the similarity between twins. Independent studies were stated to be required to validate the proposed role of the TCRalpha J segment in MHC recognition during thymic selection. Looking at the most abundant TCRbeta clonotypes, every donor had more CDR3 sequences in common with her twin than with unrelated donors. How many CDR3 clonotypes two donors shared depended mainly on the product of their cloneset sizes, and the twins did not clearly stray from this trend. V gene usage, even among non-selected out-of-frame TCRbeta clonotypes, was reported to be markedly more similar within twin pairs than between unrelated donors.

Six healthy women forming three monozygous twin pairs were used as donors. All three twin pairs had been reared together, and it was thought likely that the same infectious agents and vaccines had been met by these twin pairs. RNA was isolated from peripheral blood mononuclear cells and used to prepare TCR cDNA libraries. The library was generated by 5' RACE. The sequencing machine was an Illumina Genome Analyzer IIx. The RNA-based TCR cDNA libraries were made using a previously described protocol that was modified in several ways. To prevent cross-contamination, barcodes specific to each sample were added to both ends of every TCR cDNA library during cDNA synthesis and amplification. The study's own analysis went as follows. Each individual had between about 95,000 and nearly 500,000 identified clonotypes, and each library contained roughly 2.2 to 3.6 million CDR3-containing reads. Reads carrying improper barcode index combinations were removed, after which the MiTCR software was used to build a cloneset for each library. While assembling CDR3 clonotypes, MiTCR filtered or rescued low-quality reads and corrected PCR and sequencing errors. Artificial out-of-frame clonotypes were mapped to in-frame sequences, with one indel allowed in the CDR3, and then removed. Similarity of V and J gene usage between donors was measured as Jensen-Shannon divergence divided by mean entropy. TCRdb itself trimmed the public reads at Q25 with fastp, ran MiXCR and retained productive beta chains. Each entry is one CDR3 protein sequence, shown with its most common DNA and genes. Here the V and J calls rest on TCRdb's processing, not on the authors' analysis. The sample data list a few hundred thousand distinct CDR3 sequences, and under 30% of these were observed just once. About 6% of the sample is in the top ten clones.

The germline V gene (reference sequence) provides CDR1 DFQATT and CDR2 SNEGSKA. The CDR3 sequence holds 15 residues, the cysteine and phenylalanine included. CDR3 DNA only is kept here, 45 bases in frame from base 1. V is reduced by 3 bases and J by 8 bases, leaving a spacing of 20 bases between them. The sample taken for sequencing was PBMCs. The chain couples TRBV20-1 to TRBJ2-1; TRBD2 is possibly the D segment (5 matching bases). This clonotype originated in a woman aged 18-50 years in good health. The DNA sequence is TGCAGTGCTAGGCCTCAGGAGGAGAGTATCTATGAGCAGTTCTTC. Its translation reads: CSARPQEESIYEQFF.